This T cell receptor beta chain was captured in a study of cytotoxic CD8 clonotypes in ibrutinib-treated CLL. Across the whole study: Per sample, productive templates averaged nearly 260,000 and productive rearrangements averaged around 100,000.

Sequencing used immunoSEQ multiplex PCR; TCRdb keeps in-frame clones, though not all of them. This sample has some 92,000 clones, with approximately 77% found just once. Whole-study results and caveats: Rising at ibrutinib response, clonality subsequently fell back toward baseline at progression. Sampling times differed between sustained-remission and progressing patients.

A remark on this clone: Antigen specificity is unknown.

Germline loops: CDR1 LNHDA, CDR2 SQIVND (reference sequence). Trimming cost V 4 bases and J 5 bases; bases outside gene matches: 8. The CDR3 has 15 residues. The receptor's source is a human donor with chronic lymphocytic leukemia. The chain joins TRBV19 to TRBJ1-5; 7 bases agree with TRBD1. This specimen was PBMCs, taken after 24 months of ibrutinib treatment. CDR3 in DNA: TGTGCCAGTAGTACCATTCAGGGGGACGATCAGCCCCAGCATTTT. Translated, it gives CASSTIQGDDQPQHF. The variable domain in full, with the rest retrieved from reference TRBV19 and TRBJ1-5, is DGGITQSPKYLFRKEGQNVTLSCEQNLNHDAMYWYRQDPGQGLRLIYYSQIVNDFQKGDIAEGYSVSREKKESFPLTVTSAQKNPTAFYLCASSTIQGDDQPQHFGDGTRLSIL.